The 21 T cell receptor beta chains listed next were all sequenced from one sample in a study of CXCR3-negative and CXCR3-positive naive CD8 T cells (dated by TCRdb to the late 2010s). The reads were generated on a NextSeq 550. The Human TCR Profiling Kit (MiLaboratory) was used to prepare UMI-labeled 5' RACE TRB cDNA libraries. After the reads were reprocessed by TCRdb, one entry was made per CDR3 protein sequence, with no DNA. The sample table includes about 8,000 distinct CDR3 sequences. The ten largest clones take up approximately 1.6% of the sample. Sequencing was performed on naive CXCR3- CD8+ T cells from blood. Sample cell subset or site, as interpreted from the label and publication: CD45RO-CCR7+CD27+CD95- naive CD8+ T cells lacking CXCR3 (TNR3-). The origin of the receptors is a human donor in good health. Some clones in this sample may be carry-over from other donors' samples.

The chain is built from TRBV19 and TRBJ2-7; TCRdb's D gene call, TRBD2, goes unchecked for lack of DNA. The CDR3 totals 13 residues. Germline lookup yields CDR1 LNHDA and CDR2 SQIVND (reference sequence). This CDR3 reads CATAYSGSYEQYF. Full variable domain (rest looked up from reference TRBV19 and TRBJ2-7): DGGITQSPKYLFRKEGQNVTLSCEQNLNHDAMYWYRQDPGQGLRLIYYSQIVNDFQKGDIAEGYSVSREKKESFPLTVTSAQKNPTAFYLCATAYSGSYEQYFGPGTRLTVT.

The chain combines TRBV19 with TRBJ2-6; TCRdb selects TRBD1, and the lack of DNA leaves this call unchecked. CDR3 size: 15 residues. Germline loops: CDR1 LNHDA, CDR2 SQIVND (reference sequence). This chain's CDR3 is CASMGRLSGANVLTF.

The V call is TRBV12-3 or TRBV12-4, the J call TRBJ1-4; there is no DNA to check the TCRdb D call of TRBD1. The CDR3 totals 14 residues. CDR3 sequence reads: CASRSDRGLEKLFF.

This clonotype is deemed medium-sized by its frequency. The chain joins TRBV6-5 to TRBJ2-2. Germline CDR1 and CDR2: MNHEY and SVGAGI. The CDR3 spans 13 residues. The CDR3 spells CASRKPMSGELFF.

This clonotype counts as medium-sized (0.01 to 0.1%) by frequency. The chain has TRBV29-1 and TRBJ2-7; without DNA, the TCRdb call of TRBD1 cannot be checked. Germline CDR1 SQVTM, CDR2 ANQGSEA. This CDR3 has 14 residues. The CDR3 reads CSVDTGTTTYEQYF.

By frequency, this clonotype registers medium-sized. The genes are TRBV29-1 and TRBJ1-2. Germline V gene data show CDR1 as SQVTM and CDR2 as ANQGSEA. CDR3 length: 11 amino acids. CDR3 loop: CSVVSLYGYTF. Based on the CDR3 plus reference TRBV29-1 and TRBJ1-2, the full variable domain is SAVISQKPSRDICQRGTSLTIQCQVDSQVTMMFWYRQQPGQSLTLIATANQGSEATYESGFVIDKFPISRPNLTFSTLTVSNMSPEDSSIYLCSVVSLYGYTFGSGTRLTVV.

According to its frequency, this clonotype is medium-sized. The J gene is TRBJ1-1, the V gene TRBV27; TCRdb's D call of TRBD1 is untestable without DNA. CDR3 length equals 14 residues. The germline CDR1 and CDR2 sequences are MNHEY and SMNVEV (reference sequence). CDR3 sequence reads: CASSAYRANTEAFF.

The chain recombines TRBV29-1 with TRBJ2-1; with no DNA, the TCRdb D assignment of TRBD2 cannot be verified. The germline gives CDR1 SQVTM, CDR2 ANQGSEA. This CDR3 comprises 19 residues. CDR3 protein: CSAVAAAALAGGGFNEQFF.

By frequency, this clonotype registers medium-sized. The rearrangement links TRBV7-8 to TRBJ2-7; TCRdb's D call of TRBD1 is untestable without DNA. This CDR3 contains 15 residues. Looked up from germline, CDR1 is SGHVS and CDR2 is FQNEAQ. CDR3 loop: CASSLGGGSSYEQYF.

The CDR3: CASSIQGYEQYF. The V call is TRBV5-4, the J call TRBJ2-7; TCRdb returns TRBD1, unconfirmable since there is no DNA. There are 12 residues in the CDR3. Per germline, CDR1 SGHNT and CDR2 YYREEE (reference sequence).

V is TRBV20-1 and J is TRBJ2-1. The CDR3 is made up of 11 amino acids. Germline V gene lookup returns CDR1 DFQATT and CDR2 SNEGSKA (reference sequence). Here the CDR3 reads CSASINNEQFF.

This clonotype is labeled medium-sized based on frequency. The V and J genes are TRBV5-1 and TRBJ2-1; no DNA is available, so the TRBD1 call from TCRdb remains unchecked. Germline CDR1 is SGHRS and CDR2 is YFSETQ. The CDR3 runs 16 residues. The CDR3: CASSLWGQGAYNEQFF. The whole variable domain, remainder taken from reference TRBV5-1 and TRBJ2-1, is KAGVTQTPRYLIKTRGQQVTLSCSPISGHRSVSWYQQTPGQGLQFLFEYFSETQRNKGNFPGRFSGRQFSNSRSEMNVSTLELGDSALYLCASSLWGQGAYNEQFFGPGTRLTVL.

This chain connects TRBV12-3 or TRBV12-4 to TRBJ1-4; TCRdb's assignment of TRBD1 cannot be checked, as there is no DNA. The CDR3 runs 14 residues. The CDR3 sequence is CASRRGEANEKLFF.

The chain has TRBV12-3 or TRBV12-4 and TRBJ2-5; the D call of TRBD2 rests on TCRdb alone, since no DNA is present to check it. The CDR3 is made up of 14 amino acids. CDR3 amino acids: CASSWSSGEETQYF.

Measured by frequency, this clonotype is medium-sized (0.01 to 0.1%). The chain combines TRBV4-1 with TRBJ2-7; checking the TCRdb D call of TRBD1 is not possible without DNA. CDR1 MGHRA and CDR2 YSYEKL come from the germline V gene. This CDR3 comprises 15 residues. This CDR3 reads CASSQTLGQSYEQYF.

By frequency, this clonotype registers medium-sized. This chain links TRBV12-3 or TRBV12-4 with TRBJ1-1. The CDR3 runs to 15 residues. The CDR3 here is CASSLGTDMNTEAFF.

This clonotype counts as medium-sized (0.01 to 0.1%) by frequency. The chain has TRBV29-1 and TRBJ1-2; TCRdb picks TRBD1, but there is no DNA to check that call. CDR1 SQVTM and CDR2 ANQGSEA come from the germline V gene. The CDR3 consists of 15 residues. Here the CDR3 reads CSVSLGTGEWHGYTF.

The gene calls are TRBV6-5 and TRBJ2-1. Germline CDR1 is MNHEY and CDR2 is SVGAGI. This CDR3 has 14 amino acids. CDR3 sequence reads: CASSYSTAYNEQFF.

The V and J genes are TRBV6-2 or TRBV6-3 and TRBJ2-1; as DNA is missing, the TRBD1 call by TCRdb cannot be tested. The germline CDR1 and CDR2 sequences are MNHEY and SVGEGT. CDR3 size: 14 residues. CDR3 sequence reads: CASSDPKTAGEQFF.

This clonotype ranks as medium-sized in terms of frequency. This chain joins TRBV29-1 and TRBJ1-2. This CDR3 is 14 amino acids long. Germline CDR1 SQVTM, CDR2 ANQGSEA. This CDR3 is CSVEVNRKDYGYTF.

By frequency, this clonotype is medium-sized. The V call is TRBV20-1, the J call TRBJ2-1; TCRdb lists TRBD2, though no DNA is available to test this call. From germline, CDR1 is DFQATT and CDR2 SNEGSKA (reference sequence). The CDR3 is 18 amino acids. The CDR3 loop is CSARDSTSGRASYNEQFF.